One and the same sample provided the 22 T cell receptor beta chains below, sequenced in a study of blood T cell repertoires in COVID-19. Assay: immunoSEQ multiplex PCR; the TCRdb copy retains only in-frame clones and omits some. The table includes 120,000 or so clones, approximately 82% detected once. Sequenced: peripheral blood. These receptors all come from a woman aged 80 or older with acute or convalescent COVID-19.

The chain is built from TRBV19 and TRBJ2-1, with 7 positions matching TRBD2. Germline V gene lookup returns CDR1 LNHDA and CDR2 SQIVND (reference sequence). Losses at the gene ends were 4 bases for V and 4 bases for J; bases not matched to a gene: 16. The CDR3 is made up of 18 amino acids. The CDR3 nucleotides read TGTGCCAGTAGTAAGGGTAGGTTATCTAGCGGTGGTTACAATGAGCAGTTCTTC. Encoded protein: CASSKGRLSSGGYNEQFF.

The chain combines TRBV7-2 with TRBJ1-5; 10 bases are shared with TRBD1. The CDR3 loop spans 15 amino acids. V lost 1 base and J lost 5; bases outside the gene matches: 2. Germline CDR1 SGHTA, CDR2 FQGNSA. CDR3 bases: TGTGCCAGCAGCTTAGGGGACAGGGGTTATCAGCCCCAGCATTTT. Translated, it gives CASSLGDRGYQPQHF.

The chain combines TRBV29-1 with TRBJ2-1; 9 bases map to TRBD1. The J segment lost 6 bases and the V segment lost 6 bases, leaving 18 bases of the junction unmatched. Germline V gene data show CDR1 as SQVTM and CDR2 as ANQGSEA. The CDR3 is 17 residues long. The CDR3 sequence: CSVSPGQGVLGGNEQFF. DNA of the CDR3: TGCAGCGTCAGCCCGGGACAGGGAGTCTTGGGAGGCAATGAGCAGTTCTTC.

This clone was seen more than once but under ten times. The V and J genes are TRBV28 and TRBJ1-2, with D perhaps TRBD1 (5 bases). Between the trimmed V and J ends, which lost 6 bases and 2 bases, there was a span of 10 bases. The CDR3 consists of 13 residues. Germline V lookup: CDR1 MDHEN, CDR2 SYDVKM. CDR3 nucleotides: TGTGCCAGCAGACAGGACCTAAACTATGGCTACACCTTC. As protein: CASRQDLNYGYTF.

The count of this clone is one. CDR3 sequence reads: CATEDQGFKNIQYF. The DNA for the CDR3 is TGTGCCACGGAAGACCAGGGTTTCAAAAACATTCAGTACTTC. The genes are TRBV10-3 and TRBJ2-4, with a tentative D call TRBD1 (5 bases). CDR1 ENHRY and CDR2 SYGVKD come from the germline V gene. CDR3 length: 14 residues. V was trimmed by 10 bases and J by 3 bases, leaving 16 bases between them.

As DNA, the CDR3 is TGCGCCAGCAGCCAACGGACAGACGCCTACAATGAGCAGTTCTTC. Translation gives CASSQRTDAYNEQFF. The rearrangement links TRBV4-1 to TRBJ2-1; maybe TRBD1 (6 bases). Trimming removed 2 bases from V and 2 bases from J, with 10 bases in between. Germline CDR1 MGHRA, CDR2 YSYEKL. The CDR3 loop spans 15 amino acids.

The V call is TRBV7-8, the J call TRBJ2-7, with TRBD1 identical over 10 bases. J was trimmed by 6 bases and V by 5 bases; bases with no gene match: 13. Germline-derived CDR1 and CDR2 are SGHVS and FQNEAQ. The CDR3 runs 16 residues. The CDR3 DNA reads as TGTGCCAGCAGCCTGGGACAGGGGAGGGTAGGAGGCGAGCAGTACTTC. Translation gives CASSLGQGRVGGEQYF.

V gene TRBV28 combines with J gene TRBJ2-7; TRBD2 matches at 7 bases. There are 12 residues in the CDR3. V was clipped by 5 bases and J by 2 bases; unmatched bases: 0. The germline V gene has CDR1 MDHEN and CDR2 SYDVKM. As DNA, the CDR3 is TGTGCCAGCAGTAGCGGGACCTACGAGCAGTACTTC. It encodes CASSSGTYEQYF.

The V call is TRBV9, the J call TRBJ2-3; 9 bases align to TRBD2. Trimming took 3 bases from V and 2 from J; bases not matched to a gene: 1. This CDR3 comprises 14 residues. Germline V gene lookup returns CDR1 SGDLS and CDR2 YYNGEE. CDR3 region: CASSERGVTDTQYF. DNA of the CDR3: TGTGCCAGCAGCGAGCGGGGGGTCACAGATACGCAGTATTTT.

The V call is TRBV7-2, the J call TRBJ1-5; 8 nucleotides agree with TRBD1. CDR1 SGHTA and CDR2 FQGNSA come from the germline V gene. V lost 5 bases to trimming and J lost 3 bases; unmatched junction nucleotides: 9. The CDR3 consists of 16 residues. The CDR3 DNA reads as TGTGCCAGCAGCCGTAATGGACAGGGCAACAATCAGCCCCAGCATTTT. Protein: CASSRNGQGNNQPQHF.

This clone appeared once. Other DNA variants within this sample encode the same CDR3. The rearrangement uses TRBV28 and TRBJ1-5; 8 nucleotides agree with TRBD1. This CDR3 is 14 amino acids long. Germline V gene lookup returns CDR1 MDHEN and CDR2 SYDVKM. The J segment lost 5 bases and the V segment lost 5 bases, leaving 5 bases of the junction unmatched. The CDR3 nucleotides are TGTGCCAGCAGTCTAGGACAGGGACATCAGCCCCAGCATTTT. It translates to CASSLGQGHQPQHF.

The V call is TRBV12-3 or TRBV12-4, the J call TRBJ2-7; a possible D gene is TRBD1 (6 bases). Trimming left V 4 bases short and J 3 bases short, with 10 bases between. This CDR3 region has 13 residues. The CDR3 loop is CASSSTGGYEQYF. In nucleotides, the CDR3 is TGTGCCAGCAGTTCGACAGGCGGCTACGAGCAGTACTTC.

The J gene is TRBJ2-5, the V gene TRBV6-6, with 7 bases identical to TRBD2. With 1 base clipped from V and 1 base from J, the junction kept 6 bases outside the gene matches. CDR3 length: 16 amino acids. Germline lookup yields CDR1 MNHNY and CDR2 SVGAGI (reference sequence). CDR3 protein: CASSYLRTRSQETQYF. CDR3 bases: TGTGCCAGCAGTTACTTGCGGACTAGGAGCCAAGAGACCCAGTACTTC.

This chain uses TRBV7-2 with TRBJ2-1; 10 bases are shared with TRBD1. The CDR3 length is 13 residues. The germline V gene has CDR1 SGHTA and CDR2 FQGNSA. Germline trimming cut 5 bases from V and 9 bases from J; bases unmatched to any gene: 4. The CDR3 nucleotides read TGTGCCAGCAGCCTGGACAGGGGGGGTGAGCAGTTCTTC. Amino acid sequence: CASSLDRGGEQFF. Looking up the rest from reference TRBV7-2 and TRBJ2-1 gives the full variable domain: GAGVSQSPSNKVTEKGKDVELRCDPISGHTALYWYRQSLGQGLEFLIYFQGNSAPDKSGLPSDRFSAERTGGSVSTLTIQRTQQEDSAVYLCASSLDRGGEQFFGPGTRLTVL.

The chain employs TRBV4-2 and TRBJ2-5; D is unresolved. V was cut by 0 bases and J by 5 bases, with 13 bases left in between. This CDR3 comprises 15 residues. CDR1 and CDR2 (germline): LGHNA, YNFKEQ. The chain's CDR3 is CASSQDTSSWETQYF. CDR3 DNA sequence: TGTGCCAGCAGCCAAGATACTTCTAGTTGGGAGACCCAGTACTTC.

The chain uses TRBV6-2 or TRBV6-3 and TRBJ1-1; no clear D gene. V dropped 2 bases and J dropped 5 bases, with 9 bases sitting between them. The length of the CDR3 is 13 residues. Germline V gene data show CDR1 as MNHEY and CDR2 as SVGEGT. CDR3 amino acids: CASSYNRLTEAFF. The CDR3 DNA follows: TGTGCCAGCAGTTACAATCGGTTGACTGAAGCTTTCTTT.

The chain employs TRBV2 and TRBJ2-1; 7 bases align to TRBD1. Germline trimming cut 6 bases from V and 5 bases from J; bases unmatched to any gene: 13. The V gene's germline CDR1 is SNHLY and CDR2 FYNNEI. There are 16 residues in the CDR3. The CDR3 reads CASSPMGDRGNNEQFF. DNA for the CDR3: TGTGCCAGCAGCCCCATGGGGGACAGAGGGAACAATGAGCAGTTCTTC.

The chain has TRBV10-3 and TRBJ2-5; D is perhaps TRBD1 (6 bases). Germline CDR1 and CDR2: ENHRY and SYGVKD. The CDR3 covers 13 residues. Between the trimmed V and J ends, which lost 4 bases and 4 bases, there was a span of 10 bases. The chain's CDR3 is CAISGQGPETQYF. The CDR3, as DNA: TGTGCCATCAGTGGGCAGGGGCCAGAGACCCAGTACTTC.

The chain couples TRBV30 to TRBJ1-2, with a tentative D call TRBD1 (6 bases). The germline V gene has CDR1 GTSNPN and CDR2 SVGIG (reference sequence). Trimming pared 5 bases from V and 6 bases from J, leaving 13 bases between. The CDR3 contains 12 residues. The CDR3 protein is CAWSRQVDGYTF. CDR3 DNA: TGTGCCTGGTCCCGACAGGTGGATGGCTACACCTTC.

The chain couples TRBV7-2 to TRBJ2-5; TRBD1 agrees at 7 bases. V trimming: 5 bases; J trimming: 5 bases; junction bases outside the gene matches: 14. Germline V gives CDR1 SGHTA, CDR2 FQGNSA. The CDR3 totals 16 residues. The CDR3 bases are TGTGCCAGCAGCCCAGGGGGTGCGCGCCGGCTGGAGACCCAGTACTTC. This encodes CASSPGGARRLETQYF.

The chain has TRBV20-1 and TRBJ2-1, with D hard to call. CDR1 and CDR2 from the germline V gene are DFQATT and SNEGSKA (reference sequence). The CDR3 consists of 16 residues. Trimming took off 6 bases at V and 4 bases at J, with 22 bases between the two ends. The CDR3 nucleotides are TGCAGTGCAAGTCCGGTATTAGCCCCCTTTTACAATGAGCAGTTCTTC. It translates to CSASPVLAPFYNEQFF.

The chain is built from TRBV18 and TRBJ2-2; TRBD2 aligns across 7 bases. Germline CDR1 is KGHSH and CDR2 is LQKENI. CDR3 size: 15 residues. J lost 3 bases, V lost 5 bases, and 6 bases had no gene match. The CDR3 DNA follows: TGTGCCAGCTCAACCAAGCGGGAAGACACCGGGGAGCTGTTTTTT. It translates to CASSTKREDTGELFF.